Sequencing of this TCR beta chain was carried out in a study of T cells in Graves' hyperthyroidism and ophthalmopathy. The source material, RNA transcripts, was used to amplify TCR beta CDR3 regions. RT-PCR in the first round (using the HTBI primer set) targeted the TCR CDR3. TCRdb ran MiXCR on the multiplex PCR reads and lists one entry per CDR3 protein. The sample shows 250,000 to 300,000 distinct CDR3 sequences, just over 14% of them seen only once. The CDR3 covers 13 residues. CDR1 is LNHNV and CDR2 is YYDKDF in the germline V gene (reference sequence). The V end lost 3 bases, the J end lost 6 bases, and 12 bases lay between the germline ends. This clonotype has only a few counts.

The clonotype originates from a woman between 40 and 50 years old with Graves' hyperthyroidism that later progressed to Graves' ophthalmopathy. Material: blood. The gene calls are TRBV15 and TRBJ2-7; tentative D call: TRBD1 (6 bases). The CDR3 coding sequence is TGTGCCACCAGCAGTCGGACAGTCGGCGAGCAGTACTTC. Its protein is CATSSRTVGEQYF.